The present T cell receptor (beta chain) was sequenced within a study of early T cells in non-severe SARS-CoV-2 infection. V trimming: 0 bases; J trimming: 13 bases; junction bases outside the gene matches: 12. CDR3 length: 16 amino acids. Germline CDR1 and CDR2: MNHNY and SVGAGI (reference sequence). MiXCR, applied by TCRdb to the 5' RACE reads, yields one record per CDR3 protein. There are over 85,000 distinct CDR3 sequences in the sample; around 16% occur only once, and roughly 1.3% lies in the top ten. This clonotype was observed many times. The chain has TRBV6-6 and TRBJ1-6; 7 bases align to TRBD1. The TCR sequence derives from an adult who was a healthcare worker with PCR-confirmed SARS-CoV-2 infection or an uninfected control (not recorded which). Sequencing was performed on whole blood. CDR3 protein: CASSYSEQDRSIPLHF. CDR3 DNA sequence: TGTGCCAGCAGTTACTCGGAACAGGACAGGTCGATTCCCCTCCACTTT.